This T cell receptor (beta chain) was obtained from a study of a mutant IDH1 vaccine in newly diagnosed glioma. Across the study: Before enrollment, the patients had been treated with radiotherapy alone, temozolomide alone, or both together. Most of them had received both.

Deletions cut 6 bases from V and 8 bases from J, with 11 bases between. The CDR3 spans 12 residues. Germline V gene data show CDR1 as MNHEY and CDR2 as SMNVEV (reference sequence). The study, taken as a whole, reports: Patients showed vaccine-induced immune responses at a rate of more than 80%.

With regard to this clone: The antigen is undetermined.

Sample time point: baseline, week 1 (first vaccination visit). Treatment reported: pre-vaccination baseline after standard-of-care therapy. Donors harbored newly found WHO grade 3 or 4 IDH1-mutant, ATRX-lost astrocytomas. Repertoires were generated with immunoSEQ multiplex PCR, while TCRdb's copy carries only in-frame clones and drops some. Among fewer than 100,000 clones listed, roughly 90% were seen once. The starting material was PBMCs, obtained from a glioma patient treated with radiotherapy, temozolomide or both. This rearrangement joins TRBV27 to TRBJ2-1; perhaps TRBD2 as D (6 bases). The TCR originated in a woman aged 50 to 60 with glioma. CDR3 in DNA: TGTGCCAGCAGCTCAGGGACTTATGAGCAGTTCTTC. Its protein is CASSSGTYEQFF.